The clone carrying this T cell receptor (beta chain) was picked up a small number of times. What it binds is unknown. The sample contains more than one DNA sequence encoding this CDR3. Sequencing targeted expressed TCRB transcripts, as all isolated RNA had been reverse transcribed. TCRdb keeps only in-frame clones here, not all; method: immunoSEQ multiplex PCR. The table lists 900,000 or so clones, about 17% of them singletons. The data were obtained in a study of beta chain features in type 1 diabetes. Study-wide background: All of the samples together had approximately 100,000,000 sorted cells examined. Findings of the study overall: There was no resolution here of whether HLA type influences TCRB rearrangement. Shorter TCRB CDR3s, moderately but significantly so, were found in Type 1 diabetes patients in all four CD4+ subsets.

The CDR3 totals 13 residues. Germline CDR1 is SGHNT and CDR2 is YYREEE (reference sequence). The V and J ends lost 7 bases and 3 bases, in that order; junction bases with no gene match: 0. In all sorted populations, purity surpassed 95%. The source of this sequence is a woman aged 18-29 years in good health. Sequenced input: naive CD4+ T cells from blood. The chain combines TRBV5-4 with TRBJ2-1; the match to TRBD1 covers 11 bases. The CDR3 DNA follows: TGTGCCAGCGGGACAGGGGGCTACAATGAGCAGTTCTTC. Translation gives CASGTGGYNEQFF.